This TCR beta chain stems from a study of beta chain features in type 1 diabetes. Overall study context: Cell yields, gender and age were similar in healthy donors and patients.

Worth noting for this clone: The antigen remains unidentified.

Sequenced material consisted of expressed TCRB transcripts (all of the isolated RNA was reverse transcribed). Samples of naive, central memory and regulatory T cells yielded a mean of around 3.8 million reads. The protocol was immunoSEQ multiplex PCR, while the TCRdb copy is restricted to in-frame clones and leaves out a portion. Of roughly 150,000 clones listed, just over 9% were seen once; the top ten hold 2.3%. Findings of the study overall: At VDJ recombination sites, type 1 diabetes patients had fewer insertions and more deleted nucleotides. All four CD4+ subsets of Type 1 diabetes patients contained TCRB CDR3s that were moderately but significantly shorter.

The sequencing sample was made of central memory CD4+ T cells from blood. This receptor was taken from a woman between 18 and 29 years old in good health.

CDR3 DNA: TGCAGCGTTGGGAGTACTGGAAACACCATATATTTT. Residues: CSVGSTGNTIYF. The rearrangement links TRBV29-1 to TRBJ1-3; D remains unclear. CDR1 is SQVTM and CDR2 is ANQGSEA in the germline V gene. This CDR3 region has 12 residues. Between the trimmed V and J ends, which lost 4 bases and 2 bases, there was a span of 6 bases.